The 6 T cell receptor beta chains below come from one sample, sequenced in a study of blood T cell repertoires in COVID-19. Measured with immunoSEQ multiplex PCR; TCRdb has only the in-frame clones, and not every one. The sample has approximately 180,000 clones; more than 75% are singletons. The sequencing input was peripheral blood. The origin of the receptors is a man aged 35 to 55 with active or convalescent COVID-19.

The chain carries TRBV28 and TRBJ2-7, with 7 bases identical to TRBD1. Germline assignment: CDR1 MDHEN and CDR2 SYDVKM. The CDR3 totals 16 residues. Unmatched junction bases numbered 11, after V lost 4 bases and J lost 2 bases. CDR3 residues: CASSSMGAGGAYEQYF. In DNA form, the CDR3 reads TGTGCCAGCAGTTCAATGGGGGCAGGGGGTGCCTACGAGCAGTACTTC.

The chain combines TRBV5-4 with TRBJ2-7; the match to TRBD2 covers 10 bases. Per the germline V gene, CDR1 is SGHNT and CDR2 is YYREEE (reference sequence). The CDR3 loop spans 14 amino acids. Trimming cost V 3 bases and J 6 bases; bases outside gene matches: 6. The CDR3 reads CASSSRAGGPEQYF. The CDR3 nucleotides are TGTGCCAGCAGCTCCCGAGCGGGAGGGCCCGAGCAGTACTTC.

This chain's CDR3 is CASRLTGDGYTF. The CDR3, as DNA: TGTGCCAGCAGGCTGACAGGCGACGGCTACACCTTC. The chain is built from TRBV2 and TRBJ1-2; D is perhaps TRBD1 (6 bases). The V gene lost 6 bases and the J gene lost 8 bases, with 13 bases spanning the gap. The CDR3 covers 12 residues. Germline assignment: CDR1 SNHLY and CDR2 FYNNEI.

This chain links TRBV21-1 with TRBJ2-2; the table calls TRBD2, which could not be checked here. TRBV21-1 is noted as a pseudogene. The CDR3 consists of 18 residues. CDR3 nucleotide sequence: TGTGCCAGCAGCAAAGCGCTCAGGGGAGGGCCGATCCTCGGGGAGCTGTTTTTT. It specifies CASSKALRGGPILGELFF.

The chain couples TRBV25-1 to TRBJ1-2; 9 bases are shared with TRBD1. Germline loops: CDR1 MGHDK, CDR2 SYGVNS. The ends lost 8 bases at V and 3 bases at J; junction bases unmatched: 4. The CDR3 contains 13 residues. CDR3 nucleotides: TGTGCCAGCTGGGGACAGGGACACTATGGCTACACCTTC. Translating it yields CASWGQGHYGYTF.

This clone appeared once. The V gene is TRBV2, the J gene TRBJ2-7; D not certain. V dropped 4 bases and J dropped 0 bases, with 10 bases sitting between them. From germline, CDR1 is SNHLY and CDR2 FYNNEI. CDR3 length: 14 amino acids. CDR3 protein: CASSVDTASYEQYF. DNA for the CDR3: TGTGCCAGCAGTGTAGACACGGCCTCCTACGAGCAGTACTTC.